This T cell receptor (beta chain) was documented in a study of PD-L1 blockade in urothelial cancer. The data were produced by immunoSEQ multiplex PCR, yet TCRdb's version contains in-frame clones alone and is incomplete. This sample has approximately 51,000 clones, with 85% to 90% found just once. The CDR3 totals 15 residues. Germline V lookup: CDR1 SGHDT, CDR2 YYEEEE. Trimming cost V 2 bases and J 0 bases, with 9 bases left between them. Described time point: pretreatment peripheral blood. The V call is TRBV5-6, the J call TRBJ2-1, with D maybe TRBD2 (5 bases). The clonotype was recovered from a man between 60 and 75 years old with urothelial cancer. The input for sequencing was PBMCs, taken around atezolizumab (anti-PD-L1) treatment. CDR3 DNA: TGTGCCAGCAGCTTCGGACTCGCCTCCTACAATGAGCAGTTCTTC. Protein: CASSFGLASYNEQFF.